These 3 T cell receptor beta chains were sequenced from one sample in a study of post-analysis software for immune sequencing data. Study-wide results and caveats: The study found TRBV5-6, TRBV5-1 and TRBV20-1 among five or six TRBV segments more frequent in patients than controls.

The antigens these receptors bind are not known. Presence of unique molecular identifiers characterized the TCR beta cDNA libraries. TCRdb processed the PCR reads anew with MiXCR; each CDR3 protein has one entry. The repertoire includes roughly 570,000 distinct CDR3 sequences, roughly 34% of them detected once, and around 6% sits in the top ten. The sample was blood. All receptors come from a girl aged 2-17 years with multiple sclerosis.

This clonotype appeared a few times. This rearrangement joins TRBV6-4 to TRBJ2-3; a weak D match, TRBD2 (5 bases). The germline V gene encodes CDR1 MRHNA and CDR2 SNTAGT. The CDR3 covers 13 residues. Trimming took off 4 bases at V and 5 bases at J, with 10 bases between the two ends. The CDR3 DNA reads TGTGCCAGCAGTGCTGAGGGAAGAGATACGCAGTATTTT. The encoded protein is CASSAEGRDTQYF.

A few counts support this clonotype. The chain links TRBV10-3 to TRBJ1-4, with a possible D match to TRBD1 (6 bases). The length of the CDR3 is 14 residues. The germline gives CDR1 ENHRY, CDR2 SYGVKD. Trimming took off 3 bases at V and 3 bases at J, with 8 bases between the two ends. CDR3 amino acids: CAISDGGPNEKLFF. The CDR3 DNA reads as TGTGCCATCAGTGATGGGGGCCCTAATGAAAAACTGTTTTTT.

In its sample, this clonotype was seen a few times. This chain joins TRBV7-2 and TRBJ2-7, with TRBD1 matching over 8 bases. Germline lookup yields CDR1 SGHTA and CDR2 FQGNSA. With V trimmed by 6 bases and J by 0 bases, 10 bases remained unmatched. The CDR3 totals 16 residues. The CDR3 reads CASSLRGLYRSYEQYF. The CDR3 region has the DNA TGTGCCAGCAGTCTCAGGGGGCTGTACCGCTCCTACGAGCAGTACTTC.